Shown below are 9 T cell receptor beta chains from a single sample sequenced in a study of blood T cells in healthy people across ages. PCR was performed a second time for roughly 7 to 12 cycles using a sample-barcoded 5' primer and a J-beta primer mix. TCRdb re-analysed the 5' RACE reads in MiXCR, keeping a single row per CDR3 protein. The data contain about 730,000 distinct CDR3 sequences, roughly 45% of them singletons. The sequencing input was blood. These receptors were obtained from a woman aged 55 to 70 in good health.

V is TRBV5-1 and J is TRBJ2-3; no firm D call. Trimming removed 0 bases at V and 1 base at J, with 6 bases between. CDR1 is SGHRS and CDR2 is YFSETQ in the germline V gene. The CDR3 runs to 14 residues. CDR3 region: CASSLAEGTDTQYF. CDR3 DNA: TGCGCCAGCAGCTTGGCAGAGGGCACAGATACGCAGTATTTT.

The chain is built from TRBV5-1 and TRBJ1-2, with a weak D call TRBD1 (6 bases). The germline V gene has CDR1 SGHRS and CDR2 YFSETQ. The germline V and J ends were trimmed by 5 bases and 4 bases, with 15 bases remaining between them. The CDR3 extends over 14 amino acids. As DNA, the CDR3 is TGCGCCAGCAGTCCCGACAGGCGTGTCTATGGCTACACCTTC. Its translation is CASSPDRRVYGYTF. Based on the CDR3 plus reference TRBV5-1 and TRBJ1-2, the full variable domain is KAGVTQTPRYLIKTRGQQVTLSCSPISGHRSVSWYQQTPGQGLQFLFEYFSETQRNKGNFPGRFSGRQFSNSRSEMNVSTLELGDSALYLCASSPDRRVYGYTFGSGTRLTVV.

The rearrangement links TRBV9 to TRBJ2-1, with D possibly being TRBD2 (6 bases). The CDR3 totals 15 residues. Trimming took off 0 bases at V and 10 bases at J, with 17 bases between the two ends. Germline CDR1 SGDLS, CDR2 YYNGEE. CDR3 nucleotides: TGTGCCAGCAGCGTAGAGGTAGCGCGGGGCCGAGAGCAGTTCTTC. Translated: CASSVEVARGREQFF.

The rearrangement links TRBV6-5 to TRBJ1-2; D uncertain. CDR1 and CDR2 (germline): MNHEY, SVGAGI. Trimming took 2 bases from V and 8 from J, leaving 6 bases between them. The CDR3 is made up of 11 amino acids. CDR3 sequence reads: CASSYRGGYTF. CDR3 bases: TGTGCCAGCAGTTACCGCGGCGGCTACACCTTC.

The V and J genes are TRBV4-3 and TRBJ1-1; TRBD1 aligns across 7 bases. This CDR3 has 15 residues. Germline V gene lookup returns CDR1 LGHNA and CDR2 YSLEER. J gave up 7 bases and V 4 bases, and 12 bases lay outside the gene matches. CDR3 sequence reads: CASSRSRQGSSEAFF. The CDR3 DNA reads TGCGCCAGCAGCCGAAGCCGACAGGGATCGAGTGAAGCTTTCTTT.

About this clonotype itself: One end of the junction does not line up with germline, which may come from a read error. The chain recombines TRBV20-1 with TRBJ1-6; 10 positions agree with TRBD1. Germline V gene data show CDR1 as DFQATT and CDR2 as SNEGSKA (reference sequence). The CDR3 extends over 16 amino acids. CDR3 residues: CSARALGQGDTSLLHF. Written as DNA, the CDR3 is TGCAGTGCTAGAGCTCTCGGACAGGGGGACACTTCACTCCTCCACTTT.

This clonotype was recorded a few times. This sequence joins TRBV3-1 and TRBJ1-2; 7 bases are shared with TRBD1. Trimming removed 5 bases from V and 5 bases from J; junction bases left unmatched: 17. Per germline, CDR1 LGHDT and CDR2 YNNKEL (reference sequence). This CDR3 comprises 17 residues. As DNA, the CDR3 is TGTGCCAGCAGCAAAACGGGACAGTCCCTAGGAGGTTATGGCTACACCTTC. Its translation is CASSKTGQSLGGYGYTF.

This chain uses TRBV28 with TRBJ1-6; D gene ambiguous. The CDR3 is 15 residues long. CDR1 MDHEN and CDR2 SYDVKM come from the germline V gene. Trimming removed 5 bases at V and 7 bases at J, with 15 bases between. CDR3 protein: CASSPSSGGNSPLHF. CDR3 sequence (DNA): TGTGCCAGCAGTCCTTCGAGTGGTGGCAATTCACCCCTCCACTTT.

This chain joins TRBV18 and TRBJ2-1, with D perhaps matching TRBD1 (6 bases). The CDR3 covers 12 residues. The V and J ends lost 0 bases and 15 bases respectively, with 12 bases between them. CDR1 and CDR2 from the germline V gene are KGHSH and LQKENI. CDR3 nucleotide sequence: TGTGCCAGCTCACCACCGTTCAGGGGTACGTTCTTC. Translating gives CASSPPFRGTFF.